The source of this T cell receptor beta chain is a study of blood T cell repertoires in COVID-19. For the study at large: The United States, Italy and Spain were the sources of the acute and convalescent COVID-19 samples.

Self-reported history from a screening survey and questionnaire set each donor's cohort. Authors' methods: By means of reference gene primer amplification, nucleated cell counts were estimated. Sequenced by immunoSEQ multiplex PCR; TCRdb stores in-frame clones only, minus some. D and trimming come from the DNA, and the V and J calls and clone size come from that table. The sample comprises roughly 220,000 clones, approximately 86% of which are singletons, and 3.5% to 4.5% rests with the top ten. Sequenced input: PBMCs or T cells enriched from blood (not recorded which). This clonotype originated in a woman aged 40 to 50 with acute COVID-19.

As DNA, the CDR3 is TGTGCCAGCACCTCCTACAAGGAGGGAACCTACAATGAGCAGTTCTTC. Its protein is CASTSYKEGTYNEQFF. The V and J genes are TRBV13 and TRBJ2-1; D perhaps matches TRBD2 (6 bases). CDR1 and CDR2 (germline): PRHDT, FYEKMQ (reference sequence). The CDR3 sequence is 16 residues long. Between the trimmed V and J ends, which lost 7 bases and 2 bases, there was a span of 18 bases.